The sequence of this T cell receptor beta chain was determined in a study of CD8 T cells in ankylosing spondylitis. TCRdb analysed the 5' RACE reads with MiXCR anew, one entry per CDR3 protein. The table lists more than 300,000 distinct CDR3 sequences, approximately 10% of them singletons. This clonotype was detected ten times or more. CDR3 size: 15 residues. The V and J ends lost 7 bases and 5 bases, in that order; junction bases with no gene match: 10. Germline V gene lookup returns CDR1 LNHNV and CDR2 YYDKDF (reference sequence). The rearrangement links TRBV15 to TRBJ2-2; 7 bases are a match to TRBD1. The receptor's source is a female donor with ankylosing spondylitis or in good health (not recorded which). Sequencing used blood, either unsorted or a sorted T cell fraction (not recorded which). The CDR3 bases are TGTGCCACCACCCGACTCAACAGGGGTACCGGGGAGCTGTTTTTT. Translation: CATTRLNRGTGELFF.